These T cell receptor beta chains were read from a single sample in a study of T-cell reconstitution after alpha-beta-depleted transplantation in children. Using its own MiXCR run on the PCR reads, TCRdb lists one record per CDR3 protein. The top ten hold around 13% of the sample, which has about 160,000 distinct CDR3 sequences, roughly 10% seen once. This material consisted of PBMCs, taken before TCRalphabeta/CD19-depleted stem cell transplant. Receptor source: a boy younger than 10 with acute myeloid leukemia, due to receive a stem cell transplant. CDR3s include the opening cysteine and the closing phenylalanine or tryptophan. A D gene is named only where the DNA matches it firmly. Size values are once, few and many counts, or a class for expanded clones, and some rows have none.

>TRBJ1-1|NA|TRBV11-2|NA
CASSSFSSSGPRIMNTEAFF
TGTGCCAGCAGCTCATTCTCCTCATCGGGCCCCAGAATAATGAACACTGAAGCTTTCTTT
>TRBJ2-3|many|TRBV5-1|NA
CAISLGMLAQPTDTQYF
TGCGCCATCAGCTTGGGAATGCTAGCCCAGCCCACAGATACGCAGTATTTT
>TRBJ2-4|NA|TRBV3-1|NA
CASSQESGAKNIQYF
TGTGCCAGCAGCCAAGAATCTGGAGCCAAAAACATTCAGTACTTC
>TRBJ1-1|many|TRBV18|TRBD1
CASSPPGTGEAFF
TGTGCCAGCTCACCACCGGGGACAGGGGAGGCTTTCTTT
>TRBJ1-1|many|TRBV5-6|NA
CASSNSRGPSEAFF
TGTGCCAGCAGCAACTCGAGGGGACCGTCGGAAGCTTTCTTT
>TRBJ2-5|NA|TRBV7-2|NA
CGSSPGLKETQYF
TGTGGCAGCAGCCCGGGACTTAAAGAGACCCAGTACTTC
>TRBJ2-1|many|TRBV5-5|NA
CASSPTDLLDEQFF
TGTGCCAGCAGCCCCACAGACCTACTAGACGAGCAGTTCTTC
>TRBJ1-4|many|TRBV7-6|NA
CASSPNGMVNEKLFF
TGTGCCAGCAGCCCCAACGGCATGGTTAATGAAAAACTGTTTTTT
>TRBJ2-2|many|TRBV4-1|NA
CASSPGRGSNTGELFF
TGCGCCAGCAGCCCCGGGCGAGGATCGAACACCGGGGAGCTGTTTTTT
>TRBJ1-1|many|TRBV7-9|NA
CASSSRDLNTEAFF
TGTGCCAGCAGCTCCAGGGATCTGAACACTGAAGCTTTCTTT
>TRBJ2-2|many|TRBV5-1|TRBD2
CASSSMTSATGELFF
TGCGCCAGCAGCTCCATGACTAGCGCCACCGGGGAGCTGTTTTTT
>TRBJ2-5|few|TRBV27|TRBD2
CASSRTSGAIRVTQYF
TGTGCCAGCAGCCGGACTAGCGGGGCGATACGGGTGACCCAGTACTTC
>TRBJ2-7|many|TRBV9|TRBD2
CASSVEGSGSPHDEQYF
TGTGCCAGCAGCGTAGAGGGTAGCGGGTCACCTCACGACGAGCAGTACTTC
>TRBJ2-1|many|TRBV5-1|TRBD2
CASSSDRGGLDNEQFF
TGCGCCAGCAGCAGCGACCGGGGGGGCCTGGACAATGAGCAGTTCTTC
>TRBJ1-2|many|TRBV28|TRBD1
CASSRTGAENYGYTF
TGTGCCAGCAGCCGGACAGGAGCCGAAAACTATGGCTACACCTTC
>TRBJ2-4|many|TRBV20-1|TRBD2
CSASPGTSGREFIQYF
TGCAGTGCTAGTCCCGGGACTAGCGGGAGGGAGTTCATTCAGTACTTC
>TRBJ1-1|many|TRBV7-9|TRBD1
CASSVTGSYPRAFF
TGTGCCAGCAGCGTGACAGGGTCCTATCCTAGGGCTTTCTTT
>TRBJ2-5|many|TRBV24-1|TRBD2
CATSDSLTSGETQYF
TGTGCCACCAGTGATTCGTTGACTAGCGGAGAGACCCAGTACTTC
>TRBJ2-1|many|TRBV7-9|NA
CASSPARGEQFF
TGTGCCAGCAGCCCCGCGAGGGGCGAGCAGTTCTTC
>TRBJ2-3|many|TRBV2|NA
CASSELPTDTQYF
TGTGCCAGCAGCGAGCTTCCGACAGATACGCAGTATTTT
>TRBJ1-2|many|TRBV3-1|NA
CASSQEVQGRRYGYTF
TGTGCCAGCAGCCAAGAAGTCCAGGGGCGCAGATATGGCTACACCTTC
>TRBJ2-6|many|TRBV11-1|TRBD2
CASSPLAGLLSGANVLTF
TGTGCCAGCAGCCCACTAGCGGGGCTCCTCTCTGGGGCCAACGTCCTGACTTTC
>TRBJ2-3|many|TRBV27|NA
CASSSTASTDTQYF
TGTGCCAGCAGTTCGACAGCTAGCACAGATACGCAGTATTTT
>TRBJ2-1|many|TRBV9|NA
CASSVARGSNNEQFF
TGTGCCAGCAGCGTAGCTCGGGGGTCAAACAATGAGCAGTTCTTC
>TRBJ2-7|many|TRBV7-9|NA
CASSSIDGYEQYF
TGTGCCAGCAGCTCAATAGACGGTTACGAGCAGTACTTC
>TRBJ1-2|many|TRBV5-1|NA
CASSPWDGAAEGYTF
TGCGCCAGCAGCCCCTGGGATGGGGCGGCGGAAGGCTACACCTTC
>TRBJ2-5|many|TRBV20-1|TRBD2
CSARGGGRIDQYF
TGCAGTGCTAGAGGCGGGGGACGGATTGACCAGTACTTC
>TRBJ1-2|many|TRBV11-2|NA
CASTGYAGTLTNYGYTF
TGTGCCAGCACGGGTTACGCCGGGACACTGACTAACTATGGCTACACCTTC
>TRBJ1-6|many|TRBV7-6|NA
CASSRGTSIIDNSPLHF
TGTGCCAGCAGCAGGGGGACGTCGATAATCGATAATTCACCCCTCCACTTT
>TRBJ2-1|many|TRBV5-1|NA
CASSPHLAASSYNEQFF
TGCGCCAGCAGCCCTCACCTAGCTGCGAGCTCCTACAATGAGCAGTTCTTC
>TRBJ2-7|many|TRBV5-1|NA
CASSSGSGGNTYEQYF
TGCGCCAGCAGCTCCGGATCGGGTGGAAATACCTACGAGCAGTACTTC
>TRBJ1-6|NA|TRBV9|NA
CAISVGYDSNNSPLHF
TGTGCCATCAGCGTCGGATACGATTCCAATAATTCGCCCCTCCACTTT
>TRBJ1-2|many|TRBV5-5|NA
CASSFRGGGYTF
TGTGCCAGCAGCTTCCGCGGTGGGGGCTACACCTTC
>TRBJ1-2|many|TRBV20-1|NA
CSVPGRTAYTF
TGCAGTGTTCCCGGACGGACTGCATACACCTTC
>TRBJ2-1|many|TRBV7-2|NA
CASSPNGGWDEQFF
TGTGCCAGCAGCCCCAATGGTGGGTGGGATGAGCAGTTCTTC